Listed below are T cell receptor beta chains from one sample, sequenced in a study of cytomegalovirus exposure and HLA in healthy donors. The repertoire was sequenced with immunoSEQ multiplex PCR; TCRdb's copy has only in-frame clones and lacks some. The table records about 140,000 clones, 73% of them present only once. The source material was PBMCs. The source is a human donor in good health. Both conserved end residues are trimmed from each CDR3. A clone size is listed for some rows: how often the clone was seen (once, few, many), or a class if it is expanded.

abundance | j_gene | v_gene | CDR3aa
- | TRBJ2-1 | TRBV27 | ASSFPGLAGTREQF
- | TRBJ2-2 | TRBV7-8 | ASSSAAANRGTGELF
- | TRBJ2-7 | TRBV19 | ASSPAGTGAYEQY
- | TRBJ2-2 | TRBV18 | ASSAGSTGELF
few | TRBJ2-2 | TRBV7-2 | ASSWGLAGTGELF
few | TRBJ2-1 | TRBV5-1 | ASSLGGTSGRHEQF
- | TRBJ2-3 | TRBV9 | ASSVGPWGRDTQY
once | TRBJ2-7 | TRBV30 | AWSQRQGYEQY
- | TRBJ2-3 | TRBV21-1 | ASSNLKFSGGCTDTQY
few | TRBJ2-7 | TRBV4-1 | ASSHSTGFYEQY
once | TRBJ1-2 | TRBV18 | ASSPGWRGKVFYGYT
- | TRBJ2-4 | TRBV5-1 | ASRRQGIQY
- | TRBJ2-3 | TRBV4-1 | ASSQGRGPGEDTQY
once | TRBJ2-1 | TRBV2 | ASSGLAGDNEQF
- | TRBJ2-1 | TRBV4-1 | ASSQAGYRDNEQF
- | TRBJ1-4 | TRBV30 | AWSATRANEKLF
- | TRBJ1-5 | TRBV11-2 | ASSLGPDRNQPQH
few | TRBJ1-4 | TRBV10-3 | AISEGGTGATNEKLF
- | TRBJ2-7 | TRBV27 | ASSPSDILHEQY
- | TRBJ2-1 | TRBV6-6 | ASTRAGPARGEQF
- | TRBJ2-1 | TRBV6-5 | ASSLGVISYNEQF
- | TRBJ1-2 | TRBV19 | ASFGQGSGYGYT
- | TRBJ2-3 | TRBV19 | ASSGGRADTQY
- | TRBJ2-7 | TRBV28 | ASSLPPAYEQY
once | TRBJ2-7 | TRBV6-1 | ASTRTGWSPYEQY
- | TRBJ1-5 | TRBV30 | AWSEPWTVKSNQPQH
- | TRBJ2-2 | TRBV2 | ASTPGLDFSGELF
- | TRBJ2-1 | TRBV27 | ASSSNNEQF
- | TRBJ2-1 | TRBV7-2 | ASSFKRTSNVGPYNEQF
few | TRBJ2-3 | TRBV2 | ATEDTKGGRARDTQY
- | TRBJ2-1 | TRBV5-1 | ASSFGLAGDEQF
- | TRBJ2-7 | TRBV5-1 | ASSPGYEQY
- | TRBJ1-6 | TRBV4-1 | ASSPRDSNSPLH
- | TRBJ2-7 | TRBV4-1 | ASRSGTSSYEQY
- | TRBJ1-2 | TRBV5-1 | ASSTRSYGYT
- | TRBJ2-7 | TRBV5-1 | ASSSPSQGNEQY
- | TRBJ1-2 | TRBV6-1 | ASRLQGKDYGYT
- | TRBJ2-1 | TRBV29-1 | SVAPGTGYNEQF
- | TRBJ2-7 | TRBV15 | ATSRDVGTGVHYEQY
- | TRBJ2-7 | TRBV7-2 | ASIPGGGYTYEQY
- | TRBJ2-2 | TRBV6-1 | ASSEERGGAGELF
- | TRBJ2-5 | TRBV7-9 | ASSYTGGTQETQY
- | TRBJ2-1 | TRBV7-3 | ASSTGLLDEQF
- | TRBJ1-2 | TRBV27 | ASSPRTDSNYGYT
- | TRBJ2-7 | TRBV11-2 | ASSFPGWEQY